A single sample gave rise to the 15 T cell receptor beta chains below, sequenced in a study of blood T cell repertoires in COVID-19. Only in-frame clones appear in the TCRdb table, and some are missing; sequencing was by immunoSEQ multiplex PCR. In the table there are 75,000 to 100,000 clones, roughly 89% of which are singletons. Sequencing was done on a sample of peripheral blood. Receptor source: a human donor in a cohort sampled during active COVID-19.

The chain uses TRBV7-3 and TRBJ2-2, with 7 bases matching TRBD1. This CDR3 spans 14 amino acids. The germline gives CDR1 SGHTA, CDR2 FQGTGA. Trimming took 4 bases from V and 7 from J; bases not matched to a gene: 6. DNA of the CDR3: TGTGCCAGCAGCTCTTACAGGGGTTACGGGGAGCTGTTTTTT. It specifies CASSSYRGYGELFF.

The CDR3 sequence: CASSQDPTSGGAGQFF. The CDR3 nucleotides are TGTGCCAGCAGCCAAGATCCCACTAGCGGGGGGGCCGGGCAGTTCTTC. The chain uses TRBV4-2 and TRBJ2-1; TRBD2 agrees at 13 bases. Germline V gene data show CDR1 as LGHNA and CDR2 as YNFKEQ. This CDR3 has 16 amino acids. J was trimmed by 12 bases and V by 0 bases; bases with no gene match: 8.

CDR3 residues: CASSLGTGQNYGYTF. In DNA form, the CDR3 reads TGTGCCAGCAGCTTGGGCACAGGGCAAAACTATGGCTACACCTTC. The chain is built from TRBV5-6 and TRBJ1-2, with D possibly TRBD1 on 6 matching bases. V dropped 0 bases and J dropped 2 bases, with 11 bases sitting between them. The CDR3 totals 15 residues. Germline CDR1 reads SGHDT; CDR2 reads YYEEEE.

The J gene is TRBJ2-7, the V gene TRBV18; the D gene is possibly TRBD2 (7 bases). The ends were cut back, 3 bases at V and 1 base at J, with 22 bases in the middle. The V gene's germline CDR1 is KGHSH and CDR2 LQKENI. There are 18 residues in the CDR3. The chain's CDR3 is CASSPPGGQGFFSYEQYF. The CDR3 DNA sequence: TGTGCCAGCTCACCGCCCGGGGGGCAGGGCTTCTTTTCCTACGAGCAGTACTTC.

As DNA, the CDR3 is TGTGCCAGTAGTGCCCAGGCCCGACAGGGAGGCTACACCTTC. As protein: CASSAQARQGGYTF. The J gene is TRBJ1-2, the V gene TRBV19, with TRBD1 matching over 7 bases. Germline values: CDR1 LNHDA, CDR2 SQIVND (reference sequence). The CDR3 length is 14 residues. V lost 5 bases to trimming and J lost 8 bases; unmatched junction nucleotides: 11.

The rearrangement links TRBV11-2 to TRBJ2-7, with 7 bases that match TRBD2. CDR1 SGHAT and CDR2 FQNNGV come from the germline V gene. The J segment lost 0 bases and the V segment lost 6 bases, leaving 11 bases of the junction unmatched. CDR3 length: 16 amino acids. CDR3 nucleotides: TGTGCCAGCAGGCACCCGGGGCGGGGGAACTCCTACGAGCAGTACTTC. This gives the protein CASRHPGRGNSYEQYF.

The V gene is TRBV6-6, the J gene TRBJ1-1, with a possible D match to TRBD1 (5 bases). Per the germline V gene, CDR1 is MNHNY and CDR2 is SVGAGI (reference sequence). This CDR3 contains 13 residues. Trimming took 2 bases from V and 1 from J, leaving 5 bases between them. The CDR3 region is CASSYGQNTEAFF. For the CDR3, the DNA is TGTGCCAGCAGTTACGGACAGAACACTGAAGCTTTCTTT.

This clone was counted between two and nine times. J is TRBJ2-7 and V is TRBV7-2, with TRBD2 matching over 7 bases. The CDR3 has 15 residues. Trimming removed 5 bases from V and 2 bases from J; junction bases left unmatched: 9. Germline CDR1 and CDR2: SGHTA and FQGNSA. The CDR3 loop reads CASSPAASGPYEQYF. In DNA form, the CDR3 reads TGTGCCAGCAGCCCAGCCGCTAGCGGACCCTACGAGCAGTACTTC.

This clone was seen a single time. The V gene is TRBV5-1, the J gene TRBJ2-1; weak D call: TRBD2 (5 bases). With 0 bases removed from V and 10 bases from J, the gap between germline ends came to 11 bases. This CDR3 contains 13 residues. Germline-derived CDR1 and CDR2 are SGHRS and YFSETQ. The CDR3 spells CASSLDQLGEQFF. Here the CDR3 DNA reads TGCGCCAGCAGCTTGGACCAACTAGGGGAGCAGTTCTTC.

J is TRBJ2-7 and V is TRBV27; 7 bases agree with TRBD2. V gave up 5 bases and J gave up 4 bases; unmatched junction bases: 14. There are 16 residues in the CDR3. Germline lookup yields CDR1 MNHEY and CDR2 SMNVEV (reference sequence). The CDR3 sequence is CASSTWGSGAPYEQYF. DNA of the CDR3: TGTGCCAGCAGTACCTGGGGGAGCGGGGCGCCTTACGAGCAGTACTTC.

V usage is TRBV27 and J usage is TRBJ2-3; 9 nucleotides match TRBD2. Trimming removed 8 bases from V and 4 bases from J; junction bases left unmatched: 13. This CDR3 is built from 16 residues. In germline, CDR1 is MNHEY, CDR2 SMNVEV (reference sequence). Written as DNA, the CDR3 is TGTGCCAGCTGCCGTTTGGGTCTAGCGGGATCAGATACGCAGTATTTT. It translates to CASCRLGLAGSDTQYF.

The chain recombines TRBV5-1 with TRBJ1-6; D remains unclear. Trimming cost V 0 bases and J 10 bases, with 8 bases left between them. Germline V lookup: CDR1 SGHRS, CDR2 YFSETQ. The CDR3 runs 13 residues. CDR3 protein: CASSLEIFSPLHF. The DNA of the CDR3 is TGCGCCAGCAGCTTGGAAATCTTCTCACCCCTCCACTTT.

The genes are TRBV6-2 or TRBV6-3 and TRBJ2-5, with 7 positions matching TRBD1. V lost 2 bases and J lost 3; bases outside the gene matches: 12. Germline V CDR1 and CDR2: MNHEY, SVGEGT. This CDR3 is 17 amino acids long. Here the CDR3 reads CASSYPNRQGSKETQYF. The DNA for the CDR3 is TGTGCCAGCAGTTACCCAAATCGACAGGGAAGCAAAGAGACCCAGTACTTC.

The CDR3 sequence is CASSVGDRPDRSGNTIYF. CDR3 nucleotides: TGTGCCAGCAGCGTAGGGGACAGGCCCGATCGCTCTGGAAACACCATATATTTT. The chain employs TRBV9 and TRBJ1-3; TRBD1 matches 8 bases. The CDR3 totals 18 residues. J gave up 0 bases and V 0 bases, and 8 bases lay outside the gene matches. Germline V gene data show CDR1 as SGDLS and CDR2 as YYNGEE.

The chain uses TRBV27 and TRBJ2-2; no clear D. Germline V gene sequence: CDR1 MNHEY, CDR2 SMNVEV (reference sequence). CDR3 size: 13 residues. Between the trimmed V and J ends, which lost 6 bases and 6 bases, there was a span of 11 bases. The CDR3 here is CASSPLVPGELFF. DNA for the CDR3: TGTGCCAGCAGCCCACTGGTCCCCGGGGAGCTGTTTTTT.